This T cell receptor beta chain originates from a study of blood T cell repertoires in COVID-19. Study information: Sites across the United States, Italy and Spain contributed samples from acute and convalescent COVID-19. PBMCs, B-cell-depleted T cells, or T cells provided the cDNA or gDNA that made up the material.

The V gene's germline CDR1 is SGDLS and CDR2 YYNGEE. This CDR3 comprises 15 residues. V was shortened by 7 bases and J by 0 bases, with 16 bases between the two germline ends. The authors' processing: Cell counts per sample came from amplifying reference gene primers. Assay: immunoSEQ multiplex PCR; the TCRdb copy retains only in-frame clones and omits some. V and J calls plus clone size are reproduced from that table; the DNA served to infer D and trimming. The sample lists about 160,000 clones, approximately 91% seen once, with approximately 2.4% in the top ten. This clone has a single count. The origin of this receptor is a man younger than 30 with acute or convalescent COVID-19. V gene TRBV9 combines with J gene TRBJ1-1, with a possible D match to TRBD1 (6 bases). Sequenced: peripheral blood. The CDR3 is CASGPGHRLNTEAFF. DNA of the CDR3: TGTGCCAGCGGCCCGGGACATCGCTTGAACACTGAAGCTTTCTTT.